These T cell receptor beta chains were read from a single sample in a study of blood T cell repertoires in COVID-19. Here immunoSEQ multiplex PCR was the method, and the copy in TCRdb shows in-frame clones only, minus some. The sample consists of around 100,000 clones, approximately 84% of them appearing once. The sequenced sample was peripheral blood. The source of these receptors is a man in his forties or fifties with acute or convalescent COVID-19. Each CDR3 is given with its conserved first and last residue. A D gene is named only where the DNA matches it firmly. Clone size is not always given. Where it is, it says once, few, many or a class for expanded clones.

v_call,clone_size,d_call,j_call,cdr3_aa,cdr3_nt
TRBV27,few,NA,TRBJ1-4,CASRYLITGFNEKLFF,TGTGCCAGCCGTTACTTAATAACAGGGTTTAACGAAAAACTGTTTTTT
TRBV18,once,TRBD1,TRBJ2-7,CASSPGIQGAHEQYF,TGTGCCAGCTCACCAGGGATCCAGGGGGCCCACGAGCAGTACTTC
TRBV2,NA,NA,TRBJ2-7,CASSRSSYEQYF,TGTGCCAGCAGTAGGAGCTCCTACGAGCAGTACTTC
TRBV6-5,NA,NA,TRBJ1-5,CASSYGGPGNQPQHF,TGTGCCAGCAGTTACGGGGGCCCTGGCAATCAGCCCCAGCATTTT
TRBV6-5,NA,NA,TRBJ2-7,CASSYSAARSYEQYF,TGTGCCAGCAGTTACTCGGCAGCGCGCTCCTACGAGCAGTACTTC
TRBV5-1,NA,TRBD2,TRBJ2-5,CASSFLAGQEETQYF,TGCGCCAGCAGCTTCCTAGCGGGGCAAGAAGAGACCCAGTACTTC
TRBV10-3,few,NA,TRBJ1-1,CATGKAGEAFF,TGTGCCACGGGGAAAGCAGGTGAAGCTTTCTTT
TRBV28,NA,TRBD1,TRBJ2-3,CASSWGQGGTLSTDTQYF,TGTGCCAGCAGTTGGGGACAGGGTGGGACTCTCAGCACAGATACGCAGTATTTT
TRBV7-8,NA,NA,TRBJ1-1,CASSLATPGGAFF,TGTGCCAGCAGCTTAGCAACCCCCGGGGGAGCTTTCTTT
TRBV21-1,NA,NA,TRBJ2-5,CASITSGGEETQYF,TGTGCCAGCATTACTAGCGGGGGGGAAGAGACCCAGTACTTC
TRBV28,NA,NA,TRBJ1-3,CASSSTVTGNTIYF,TGTGCCAGCAGTTCTACAGTTACTGGAAACACCATATATTTT
TRBV2,NA,TRBD2,TRBJ2-5,CASTREVETQYF,TGTGCCAGCACGCGGGAGGTAGAGACCCAGTACTTC
TRBV5-4,NA,TRBD1,TRBJ2-7,CASHTGTGAYEQYF,TGTGCCAGCCACACCGGGACAGGGGCCTACGAGCAGTACTTC
TRBV11-1,NA,NA,TRBJ1-1,CASSNRPGTEAFF,TGTGCCAGCAGCAATCGACCGGGGACTGAAGCTTTCTTT
TRBV6-6,NA,TRBD2,TRBJ2-5,CASSRDSSGRREGTQYF,TGTGCCAGCAGTCGAGATTCAAGCGGGAGGAGGGAAGGGACCCAGTACTTC
TRBV10-1,NA,TRBD2,TRBJ2-1,CASSDAREANNEQFF,TGCGCCAGCAGTGACGCGCGGGAGGCCAACAATGAGCAGTTCTTC
TRBV7-9,NA,TRBD2,TRBJ2-7,CASSLGEGPRYEQYF,TGTGCCAGCAGCTTAGGGGAGGGGCCTCGGTACGAGCAGTACTTC
TRBV24-1,NA,TRBD2,TRBJ2-7,CATSEAGLAGDAEQYF,TGTGCCACCAGTGAGGCGGGACTAGCGGGAGACGCCGAGCAGTACTTC
TRBV5-1,once,NA,TRBJ2-3,CASSHTSLSTDTQYF,TGCGCCAGCAGCCACACCTCTTTAAGCACAGATACGCAGTATTTT
TRBV29-1,NA,NA,TRBJ1-2,CSVRLRDTISHGYTF,TGCAGCGTGAGACTCCGGGACACCATCTCTCATGGCTACACCTTC
TRBV6-2/TRBV6-3,NA,TRBD2,TRBJ2-3,CASSLQEETSGVTDTQYF,TGTGCCAGCAGCCTACAAGAAGAGACTAGCGGAGTGACAGATACGCAGTATTTT
TRBV14,NA,TRBD2,TRBJ2-5,CASSPRTSRGETQYF,TGTGCCAGCAGCCCCCGGACTAGCCGGGGAGAGACCCAGTACTTC
TRBV18,NA,NA,TRBJ2-2,CASSPHAAGELFF,TGTGCCAGCTCACCACACGCGGCCGGGGAGCTGTTTTTT
TRBV5-1,once,TRBD2,TRBJ2-3,CASSIRTSGRNTDTQYF,TGCGCCAGCAGCATCCGGACTAGCGGGAGGAACACAGATACGCAGTATTTT
TRBV5-4,NA,TRBD1,TRBJ1-2,CASSLGTGGSYTF,TGTGCCAGCAGCTTGGGGACAGGGGGGAGCTACACCTTC
TRBV4-2,NA,NA,TRBJ2-3,CASSHPTGGPTDTQYF,TGTGCCAGCAGCCATCCCACGGGGGGCCCCACAGATACGCAGTATTTT
TRBV4-2,NA,TRBD1,TRBJ2-3,CASSQGQGSTDTQYF,TGTGCCAGCAGCCAAGGACAGGGGAGTACAGATACGCAGTATTTT
TRBV4-1,NA,TRBD2,TRBJ2-2,CASSQDPAGVTGELFF,TGCGCCAGCAGCCAAGATCCAGCGGGAGTCACCGGGGAGCTGTTTTTT
TRBV25-1,NA,TRBD1,TRBJ1-2,CASKPPGGNGYTF,TGTGCCAGCAAACCCCCAGGGGGCAATGGCTACACCTTC
TRBV5-5,NA,NA,TRBJ2-2,CASSPVRVIGGELFF,TGTGCCAGCAGCCCAGTCAGGGTAATCGGCGGGGAGCTGTTTTTT
TRBV9,many,NA,TRBJ2-1,CASSVGVRGGNEQFF,TGTGCCAGCAGCGTAGGAGTTAGGGGTGGTAATGAGCAGTTCTTC
TRBV5-1,NA,TRBD2,TRBJ2-1,CASSDGTSAWDEQFF,TGCGCCAGCAGTGACGGGACTAGCGCGTGGGATGAGCAGTTCTTC
TRBV12-3/TRBV12-4,NA,NA,TRBJ2-5,CASSLNRGETQYF,TGTGCCAGCAGTTTAAATAGAGGAGAGACCCAGTACTTC
TRBV4-2,NA,TRBD1,TRBJ2-7,CASSQGGTGGYEQYF,TGTGCCAGCAGCCAAGGGGGGACAGGGGGCTACGAGCAGTACTTC
TRBV18,NA,NA,TRBJ2-1,CASSPPSFVHEQFF,TGTGCCAGCTCACCACCATCCTTTGTCCATGAGCAGTTCTTC
TRBV11-2,NA,TRBD2,TRBJ2-7,CASTWGGRAHEQYF,TGTGCCAGCACCTGGGGCGGGAGGGCCCACGAGCAGTACTTC
TRBV19,NA,NA,TRBJ2-3,CASSRGSGDTQYF,TGTGCCAGTAGCCGGGGGTCAGGAGATACGCAGTATTTT
TRBV6-2/TRBV6-3,NA,NA,TRBJ2-4,CASSYGQLAKNIQYF,TGTGCCAGCAGTTACGGACAGTTAGCCAAAAACATTCAGTACTTC
TRBV2,NA,NA,TRBJ2-6,CASRPSSGANVLTF,TGTGCCAGCAGGCCGAGCTCTGGGGCCAACGTCCTGACTTTC
TRBV7-9,NA,NA,TRBJ1-6,CASSLGTVNSPLHF,TGTGCCAGCAGCTTAGGGACAGTCAATTCACCCCTCCACTTT
TRBV4-2,NA,NA,TRBJ1-4,CASSQAHNRLGEKLFF,TGTGCCAGCAGCCAAGCCCACAACAGGCTAGGAGAAAAACTGTTTTTT
TRBV5-8,NA,NA,TRBJ1-2,CASSGSPAGGRGYTF,TGTGCCAGCAGCGGGAGCCCAGCGGGGGGCCGGGGCTACACCTTC
TRBV5-6,NA,NA,TRBJ1-2,CASSFRGRGYTF,TGTGCCAGCAGCTTTCGAGGCCGGGGCTACACCTTC
TRBV4-1,NA,NA,TRBJ2-1,CASSQVEEDTYNEQFF,TGCGCCAGCAGCCAAGTGGAAGAGGACACCTACAATGAGCAGTTCTTC
TRBV3-1/TRBV3-2,NA,TRBD1,TRBJ2-7,CASSQGESWQGAYEQYF,TGTGCCAGCAGCCAAGGAGAAAGTTGGCAGGGGGCTTACGAGCAGTACTTC
TRBV6-5,NA,NA,TRBJ1-5,CASSPGEGVRPQHF,TGTGCCAGCAGTCCAGGGGAAGGGGTTCGACCCCAGCATTTT
TRBV11-2,many,TRBD1,TRBJ2-1,CASSLGQGKGVRGNEQFF,TGTGCCAGCAGCCTGGGACAGGGTAAAGGTGTAAGGGGCAATGAGCAGTTCTTC
TRBV11-3,NA,TRBD2,TRBJ2-5,CASSKTSGAQETQYF,TGTGCCAGCAGCAAGACTAGCGGGGCCCAAGAGACCCAGTACTTC
TRBV18,NA,TRBD2,TRBJ2-1,CASSPQTGTSSEQFF,TGTGCCAGCTCACCACAGACCGGGACTAGCAGTGAGCAGTTCTTC
TRBV6-5,NA,NA,TRBJ2-5,CASSYGRKQETQYF,TGTGCCAGCAGTTACGGCAGGAAACAAGAGACCCAGTACTTC
TRBV19,NA,NA,TRBJ2-2,CATSLSGTGELFF,TGTGCCACCTCACTTTCCGGGACCGGGGAGCTGTTTTTT
TRBV30,NA,NA,TRBJ2-7,CAWSTLGGGYYEQYF,TGTGCCTGGAGTACCCTTGGGGGAGGCTACTACGAGCAGTACTTC
TRBV3-1/TRBV3-2,NA,NA,TRBJ1-4,CASSYRATNEKLFF,TGTGCCAGCAGTTACAGAGCAACTAATGAAAAACTGTTTTTT
TRBV18,NA,TRBD1,TRBJ2-5,CASSNRGIETQYF,TGTGCCAGCTCAAACAGGGGTATTGAGACCCAGTACTTC
TRBV7-9,NA,TRBD2,TRBJ2-7,CASSPGGPYEQYF,TGTGCCAGCAGCCCGGGGGGACCCTACGAGCAGTACTTC
TRBV5-1,NA,NA,TRBJ2-1,CASSLNLQGYEQFF,TGCGCCAGCAGCTTGAATTTACAGGGCTATGAGCAGTTCTTC